This entry lists 23 T cell receptor beta chains sequenced from one sample in a study of T cells expressing NK-cell markers. TCRdb re-called the 5' RACE reads, yielding one record per CDR3 amino acid sequence without DNA. This table holds more than 400,000 distinct CDR3 sequences. Sequencing used blood T cells: a sorted CD56 or NKG2C T cell subset, CD4+ or CD8+ T cells, or bulk PBMC T cells (not recorded which). The receptors come from a woman between 18 and 75 years old in good health.

The gene calls are TRBV30 and TRBJ1-1; the TCRdb D gene call, TRBD1, has no DNA to confirm it. The CDR3 is 12 residues long. Germline values: CDR1 GTSNPN, CDR2 SVGIG (reference sequence). The chain's CDR3 is CAWSRGTPEAFF.

This chain connects TRBV4-1 to TRBJ1-2. This CDR3 has 11 residues. Germline CDR1 is MGHRA and CDR2 is YSYEKL. The CDR3 reads CASRSSYGYTF.

The chain combines TRBV20-1 with TRBJ2-3; without DNA, the TCRdb call of TRBD2 cannot be checked. The CDR3 loop spans 14 amino acids. CDR1 and CDR2 from the germline V gene are DFQATT and SNEGSKA (reference sequence). CDR3 in amino acids: CSARVPGGLDTQYF.

J is TRBJ1-2 and V is TRBV6-2 or TRBV6-3; TCRdb reports TRBD1, a call that lacks DNA to check it against. CDR1 and CDR2 from the germline V gene are MNHEY and SVGEGT. This CDR3 has 19 residues. The CDR3 loop is CASSYSSLGPGQGFGGYTF.

CDR3 amino acids: CSARDGATGANVLTF. The rearrangement uses TRBV20-1 and TRBJ2-6; the D call from TCRdb, TRBD1, cannot be confirmed without DNA. This CDR3 region has 15 residues. The germline gives CDR1 DFQATT, CDR2 SNEGSKA (reference sequence).

This chain connects TRBV12-3 or TRBV12-4 to TRBJ1-6. The CDR3 is 16 residues long. The CDR3 loop reads CASSSLSSSYNSPLHF.

The chain links TRBV4-3 to TRBJ2-1. Per the germline V gene, CDR1 is LGHNA and CDR2 is YSLEER. CDR3 length equals 16 residues. CDR3 protein: CASSQELVGSYNEQFF.

V and J are TRBV5-1 and TRBJ1-4; TCRdb returns TRBD1, unconfirmable since there is no DNA. This CDR3 contains 15 residues. CDR1 and CDR2 (germline): SGHRS, YFSETQ. The CDR3 is CASSSADRWNEKLFF.

This chain joins TRBV18 and TRBJ2-5; no DNA is available, so the TRBD2 call from TCRdb remains unchecked. Germline V gene sequence: CDR1 KGHSH, CDR2 LQKENI. The length of the CDR3 is 16 residues. The chain's CDR3 is CASSPSKLADQETQYF.

This chain uses TRBV10-3 with TRBJ2-1; lacking DNA, the TRBD2 call made by TCRdb goes unchecked. The CDR3 sequence is 16 residues long. Germline lookup yields CDR1 ENHRY and CDR2 SYGVKD. The CDR3 sequence is CAISGDSGISYNEQFF.

The CDR3 protein is CASSSRENNEQFF. This chain joins TRBV7-9 and TRBJ2-1. The germline V gene encodes CDR1 SEHNR and CDR2 FQNEAQ (reference sequence). This CDR3 region has 13 residues. Supplemented by reference TRBV7-9 and TRBJ2-1, the full variable domain reads DTGVSQNPRHKITKRGQNVTFRCDPISEHNRLYWYRQTLGQGPEFLTYFQNEAQLEKSRLLSDRFSAERPKGSFSTLEIQRTEQGDSAMYLCASSSRENNEQFFGPGTRLTVL.

This chain links TRBV20-1 with TRBJ1-5; TCRdb lists TRBD1, though no DNA is available to test this call. The germline CDR1 and CDR2 sequences are DFQATT and SNEGSKA (reference sequence). The CDR3 contains 14 residues. CDR3 protein: CSARSEGGNQPQHF.

This chain's CDR3 is CASSAQGGDTQYF. This chain joins TRBV25-1 and TRBJ2-3; TCRdb reports TRBD1, a call that lacks DNA to check it against. This CDR3 has 13 amino acids. The V gene's germline CDR1 is MGHDK and CDR2 SYGVNS.

The V call is TRBV5-1, the J call TRBJ1-2; TCRdb proposes TRBD1, but this gene call is untestable without DNA. CDR1 is SGHRS and CDR2 is YFSETQ in the germline V gene. The CDR3 contains 13 residues. The CDR3 reads CASSPLGNYGYTF.

The chain recombines TRBV19 with TRBJ2-6. The CDR3 totals 14 residues. Germline-derived CDR1 and CDR2 are LNHDA and SQIVND (reference sequence). CDR3 sequence: CASSILGGANVLTF.

The gene calls are TRBV20-1 and TRBJ1-5. Germline V CDR1 and CDR2: DFQATT, SNEGSKA (reference sequence). CDR3 length: 16 amino acids. The chain's CDR3 is CSAREWSADSNQPQHF.

The chain recombines TRBV5-8 with TRBJ2-1; the TRBD1 assignment by TCRdb is unverifiable without DNA. Germline lookup yields CDR1 SGHTS and CDR2 YDEGEE. The CDR3 length is 14 residues. CDR3 protein: CASIRGETYNEQFF.

The rearrangement joins TRBV7-6 to TRBJ1-1; TCRdb designates TRBD1, a call that cannot be tested without DNA. This CDR3 has 16 amino acids. Per germline, CDR1 SGHVS and CDR2 FNYEAQ. This chain's CDR3 is CASSLSRGRGNTEAFF.

This chain joins TRBV24-1 and TRBJ2-1; TCRdb's D call, TRBD1, is unchecked because there is no DNA. This CDR3 contains 16 residues. CDR1 is KGHDR, CDR2 SFDVKD, per germline. CDR3 protein: CATSDFRDRDLDEQFF.

This chain connects TRBV28 to TRBJ2-1; TCRdb's D gene call, TRBD1, goes unchecked for lack of DNA. The germline V gene encodes CDR1 MDHEN and CDR2 SYDVKM. The CDR3 totals 16 residues. CDR3 residues: CASGWTGALGGNEQFF.

The V call is TRBV6-2 or TRBV6-3, the J call TRBJ1-1. This CDR3 spans 13 amino acids. Germline CDR1 and CDR2: MNHEY and SVGEGT. CDR3 residues: CASSYTQTGEPFF.

This chain connects TRBV27 to TRBJ2-2. From germline, CDR1 is MNHEY and CDR2 SMNVEV (reference sequence). The CDR3 runs 14 residues. CDR3: CASSLSRLGRELFF.

The gene calls are TRBV29-1 and TRBJ2-3; TCRdb returns TRBD2, unconfirmable since there is no DNA. The CDR3 has 14 residues. Germline V gives CDR1 SQVTM, CDR2 ANQGSEA. CDR3 region: CSVSLAGNTDTQYF.